What follows are 26 T cell receptor beta chains derived from one specimen sequenced in a study of OX40 agonist ivuxolimab in advanced cancers. Libraries were prepared by immunoSEQ multiplex PCR; TCRdb keeps only in-frame clonotypes and omits some of them. The sample lists about 68,000 clones, about nine tenths occurring once. Source: CD4+ or CD8+ T cells sorted from blood, taken in a trial of the OX40 agonist ivuxolimab. Source of these receptors: an adult with an advanced solid tumor such as melanoma, head and neck, liver or kidney cancer.

This sequence joins TRBV19 and TRBJ1-5; D is uncertain. CDR3 size: 15 residues. Trimming took off 0 bases at V and 0 bases at J, with 6 bases between the two ends. Germline lookup yields CDR1 LNHDA and CDR2 SQIVND (reference sequence). As DNA, the CDR3 is TGTGCCAGTAGTATAGAACTTTATAGCAATCAGCCCCAGCATTTT. Its translation is CASSIELYSNQPQHF.

V gene TRBV2 combines with J gene TRBJ1-4; D ambiguous. V was pared by 8 bases and J by 6 bases, with 7 bases between. The V gene's germline CDR1 is SNHLY and CDR2 FYNNEI. The CDR3 length is 11 residues. CDR3 in DNA: TGTGCCAGCGGTGGAGATGAAAAACTGTTTTTT. It specifies CASGGDEKLFF.

This sequence joins TRBV28 and TRBJ2-2; D is undetermined. The V gene lost 6 bases and the J gene lost 5 bases, with 13 bases spanning the gap. The germline gives CDR1 MDHEN, CDR2 SYDVKM. This CDR3 region has 14 residues. The DNA for the CDR3 is TGTGCCAGCAGCCCCCGGTTGGCTACCGGGGAGCTGTTTTTT. Encoded protein: CASSPRLATGELFF.

This sequence joins TRBV11-3 and TRBJ2-5; no clear D. Trimming removed 1 base from V and 2 bases from J, with 2 bases in between. The CDR3 sequence is 12 residues long. CDR1 is SGHNT, CDR2 YENEEA, per germline. The CDR3 nucleotides are TGTGCCAGCAGCTTAGGTCAAGAGACCCAGTACTTC. This gives the protein CASSLGQETQYF.

This rearrangement joins TRBV11-2 to TRBJ1-5; possibly TRBD1 for D (5 bases). Germline CDR1 is SGHAT and CDR2 is FQNNGV. V was shortened by 2 bases and J by 0 bases, with 11 bases between the two germline ends. CDR3 length equals 16 residues. The CDR3 here is CASSLSGPLSNQPQHF. The CDR3 nucleotides are TGTGCCAGCAGCTTATCAGGGCCTCTTAGCAATCAGCCCCAGCATTTT. The whole variable domain, filled in from reference TRBV11-2 and TRBJ1-5, reads EAGVAQSPRYKIIEKRQSVAFWCNPISGHATLYWYQQILGQGPKLLIQFQNNGVVDDSQLPKDRFSAERLKGVDSTLKIQPAKLEDSAVYLCASSLSGPLSNQPQHFGDGTRLSIL.

The chain couples TRBV19 to TRBJ2-7; 8 bases are shared with TRBD1. The CDR3 is made up of 15 amino acids. Unmatched junction bases numbered 7, after V lost 4 bases and J lost 2 bases. Germline V gene lookup returns CDR1 LNHDA and CDR2 SQIVND (reference sequence). This CDR3 is CASSTRDRPTYEQYF. The CDR3 DNA reads TGTGCCAGTAGTACCCGGGACAGGCCCACCTACGAGCAGTACTTC.

The chain joins TRBV6-5 to TRBJ2-7; D is possibly TRBD1 (6 bases). Germline V gives CDR1 MNHEY, CDR2 SVGAGI. The V end lost 6 bases, the J end lost 6 bases, and 15 bases lay between the germline ends. The CDR3 is 13 amino acids. This CDR3 reads CASRGLTGFEQYF. CDR3 sequence (DNA): TGTGCCAGCAGGGGGCTTACAGGGTTCGAGCAGTACTTC.

V is TRBV18 and J is TRBJ2-5, with TRBD2 matching over 12 bases. The last part of the DNA fits TRBJ2-7 better; the J call may be wrong. This CDR3 comprises 14 residues. Germline V gene lookup returns CDR1 KGHSH and CDR2 LQKENI. The CDR3 spells CASSPGTSGYEQYF. CDR3 sequence (DNA): TGTGCCAGCTCACCGGGGACTAGCGGGTACGAGCAGTACTTC.

The chain couples TRBV27 to TRBJ1-5, with 12 bases that match TRBD1. In germline, CDR1 is MNHEY, CDR2 SMNVEV (reference sequence). V lost 2 bases and J lost 10; bases outside the gene matches: 3. The CDR3 consists of 14 residues. The CDR3 loop reads CASSLRDRGQPQHF. In DNA, the CDR3 is TGTGCCAGCAGTTTACGGGACAGGGGGCAACCCCAGCATTTT.

V and J are TRBV27 and TRBJ2-2; D gene uncertain. Germline values: CDR1 MNHEY, CDR2 SMNVEV (reference sequence). The CDR3 length is 15 residues. V was shortened by 1 base and J by 6 bases, with 12 bases between the two germline ends. CDR3 amino acids: CASSLWAVGAGELFF. CDR3 nucleotides: TGTGCCAGCAGTTTATGGGCAGTTGGCGCCGGGGAGCTGTTTTTT.

This sequence joins TRBV19 and TRBJ1-5; 7 positions match TRBD1. Germline trimming cut 4 bases from V and 0 bases from J; bases unmatched to any gene: 6. Germline values: CDR1 LNHDA, CDR2 SQIVND (reference sequence). The CDR3 consists of 16 residues. The CDR3 loop is CASSRGQPNSNQPQHF. The CDR3 DNA follows: TGTGCCAGTAGTAGGGGACAGCCTAATAGCAATCAGCCCCAGCATTTT.

The chain has TRBV19 and TRBJ1-2; a weak D match, TRBD1 (6 bases). The CDR3 extends over 15 amino acids. Germline V gives CDR1 LNHDA, CDR2 SQIVND (reference sequence). V was shortened by 6 bases and J by 3 bases, with 17 bases between the two germline ends. In DNA form, the CDR3 reads TGTGCCAGTAGCGCAGCCTGGACAGCTGACTATGGCTACACCTTC. It encodes CASSAAWTADYGYTF. Variable domain in full (rest from reference TRBV19 and TRBJ1-2): DGGITQSPKYLFRKEGQNVTLSCEQNLNHDAMYWYRQDPGQGLRLIYYSQIVNDFQKGDIAEGYSVSREKKESFPLTVTSAQKNPTAFYLCASSAAWTADYGYTFGSGTRLTVV.

The chain joins TRBV7-8 to TRBJ2-1; D may correspond to TRBD1 or TRBD2 (5 bases each). V was clipped by 3 bases and J by 5 bases, with 23 bases between them. In germline, CDR1 is SGHVS, CDR2 FQNEAQ. CDR3 size: 18 residues. CDR3 region: CASSFQDLRAVGDNEQFF. The CDR3 DNA reads as TGTGCCAGCAGCTTCCAAGACCTAAGAGCGGTAGGGGACAATGAGCAGTTCTTC.

This chain links TRBV6-1 with TRBJ2-1, with 8 positions matching TRBD2. Trimming took 4 bases from V and 7 from J; bases not matched to a gene: 3. CDR1 MNHNS and CDR2 SASEGT come from the germline V gene. The CDR3 contains 13 residues. This chain's CDR3 is CASSVAGMNEQFF. The CDR3 DNA sequence: TGTGCCAGCAGTGTAGCGGGAATGAATGAGCAGTTCTTC.

The chain joins TRBV6-1 to TRBJ2-1; 7 bases match TRBD2. J lost 8 bases, V lost 10 bases, and 17 bases had no gene match. This CDR3 has 15 residues. Looked up from germline, CDR1 is MNHNS and CDR2 is SASEGT. The CDR3 loop reads CAIRWEGGPGDEQFF. The CDR3, as DNA: TGTGCCATCAGGTGGGAGGGAGGCCCTGGGGATGAGCAGTTCTTC.

The chain couples TRBV30 to TRBJ1-5; 7 bases are a match to TRBD1. Germline lookup yields CDR1 GTSNPN and CDR2 SVGIG (reference sequence). CDR3 length equals 16 residues. J lost 1 base, V lost 0 bases, and 6 bases had no gene match. The CDR3 protein is CAWSVKGGVSNQPQHF. DNA of the CDR3: TGTGCCTGGAGTGTAAAAGGGGGCGTGAGCAATCAGCCCCAGCATTTT.

The CDR3 coding sequence is TGTGCCAGCAGACGTGCTGCGGCCTACGAGCAGTACTTC. The encoded protein is CASRRAAAYEQYF. V gene TRBV2 combines with J gene TRBJ2-7; D is ambiguous. Per the germline V gene, CDR1 is SNHLY and CDR2 is FYNNEI. This CDR3 is built from 13 residues. Trimming left V 6 bases short and J 2 bases short, with 11 bases between.

This chain uses TRBV19 with TRBJ2-7; 7 nucleotides align to TRBD1. V trimming: 2 bases; J trimming: 5 bases; junction bases outside the gene matches: 3. Germline V gene lookup returns CDR1 LNHDA and CDR2 SQIVND (reference sequence). The CDR3 has 13 residues. This chain's CDR3 is CASSITGAHEQYF. The CDR3 DNA follows: TGTGCCAGTAGTATAACAGGGGCCCACGAGCAGTACTTC.

The chain joins TRBV9 to TRBJ2-7; D is possibly TRBD1 (6 bases). The germline gives CDR1 SGDLS, CDR2 YYNGEE. This CDR3 has 16 residues. Trimming took off 0 bases at V and 0 bases at J, with 13 bases between the two ends. The CDR3 reads CASSVGQGTSSYEQYF. The DNA of the CDR3 is TGTGCCAGCAGCGTAGGCCAGGGGACCAGCTCCTACGAGCAGTACTTC.

V is TRBV19 and J is TRBJ2-1; 11 positions match TRBD2. The CDR3 extends over 15 amino acids. Losses at the gene ends were 1 base for V and 4 bases for J; bases not matched to a gene: 0. Germline V lookup: CDR1 LNHDA, CDR2 SQIVND (reference sequence). The CDR3 spells CASSIASGRYNEQFF. In DNA form, the CDR3 reads TGTGCCAGTAGTATAGCTAGCGGGAGGTACAATGAGCAGTTCTTC.

This chain uses TRBV5-1 with TRBJ2-7, with D hard to call. The CDR3 length is 13 residues. CDR1 and CDR2 (germline): SGHRS, YFSETQ. Trimming cost V 4 bases and J 7 bases, with 15 bases left between them. The CDR3, as DNA: TGCGCCAGCAGCCCCAAGGACCCGAGGGAGCAGTACTTC. Its protein is CASSPKDPREQYF.

This chain uses TRBV9 with TRBJ1-6; 7 nucleotides align to TRBD1. The junction had 15 bases not matched to a gene; V was cut back by 2 bases and J by 10 bases. CDR1 is SGDLS, CDR2 YYNGEE, per germline. This CDR3 is 17 amino acids long. The CDR3: CASSVSPTGAVDSPLHF. The CDR3, as DNA: TGTGCCAGCAGCGTCAGCCCCACAGGGGCGGTGGACTCACCCCTCCACTTT.

The rearrangement links TRBV19 to TRBJ1-5; D is perhaps TRBD1 (5 bases). Germline CDR1 LNHDA, CDR2 SQIVND (reference sequence). The CDR3 totals 15 residues. The V gene lost 0 bases and the J gene lost 4 bases, with 10 bases spanning the gap. This chain's CDR3 is CASSIDTGGNQPQHF. The CDR3 nucleotides are TGTGCCAGTAGTATAGATACAGGTGGGAATCAGCCCCAGCATTTT.

The table lists this clone with a few counts. V is TRBV4-1 and J is TRBJ2-2; TRBD2 aligns across 10 bases. Germline assignment: CDR1 MGHRA and CDR2 YSYEKL. The CDR3 is made up of 17 amino acids. V lost 7 bases to trimming and J lost 3 bases; unmatched junction nucleotides: 11. CDR3 sequence reads: CASKSLAGVGDTGELFF. The CDR3 DNA reads as TGCGCCAGCAAGTCGCTAGCGGGAGTGGGGGACACCGGGGAGCTGTTTTTT.

This chain links TRBV7-9 with TRBJ1-2; D is undetermined. The V end was cut by 6 bases, the J end by 5 bases, with 22 bases between. The CDR3 has 16 residues. Germline values: CDR1 SEHNR, CDR2 FQNEAQ (reference sequence). In DNA, the CDR3 is TGTGCCAGCAGACCTGGATCCGGCGGGGTGGTTTATGGCTACACCTTC. This gives the protein CASRPGSGGVVYGYTF.

The chain couples TRBV27 to TRBJ2-5; D may correspond to TRBD1 or TRBD2 (5 bases each). Germline lookup yields CDR1 MNHEY and CDR2 SMNVEV (reference sequence). CDR3 length: 16 residues. The ends were cut back, 1 base at V and 8 bases at J, with 20 bases in the middle. The CDR3: CASSLFPRPGPDTQYF. The DNA for the CDR3 is TGTGCCAGCAGTTTATTCCCCCGACCGGGACCTGACACCCAGTACTTC.